These T cell receptor beta chains were read from a single sample in a study of T cells in Graves' hyperthyroidism and ophthalmopathy. TCRdb reanalysed the multiplex PCR reads using MiXCR and keeps one entry per CDR3 protein. The table records approximately 720,000 distinct CDR3 sequences, roughly 20% of them present only once. The sample taken for sequencing was blood. The receptors derive from a woman in her forties or fifties with Graves' hyperthyroidism that later progressed to Graves' ophthalmopathy. Each CDR3 is given with its conserved first and last residue. The D gene is left open where the match is weak. The size field is filled for only some rows; it gives once, few, many or a size class.

j_gene: TRBJ1-5; v_gene: TRBV7-2; abundance: many; d_gene: -; CDR3nt: TGTGCCAGCAGCTTAAACAGCCAGCCCCAGCATTTT; CDR3aa: CASSLNSQPQHF
j_gene: TRBJ2-1; v_gene: TRBV30; abundance: -; d_gene: TRBD2; CDR3nt: TGTGCCTCCAGCGGGGGATTTGAGCAGTTCTTC; CDR3aa: CASSGGFEQFF
j_gene: TRBJ1-4; v_gene: TRBV30; abundance: many; d_gene: -; CDR3nt: TGTGCCTGGAGTGTTCAGGGCGAAAAACTGTTTTTT; CDR3aa: CAWSVQGEKLFF
j_gene: TRBJ2-3; v_gene: TRBV24-1; abundance: few; d_gene: TRBD1; CDR3nt: TGTGCCACCAGTGACCGCAAAAGAGGGACAGGGGGCTTTGCAGATACGCAGTATTTT; CDR3aa: CATSDRKRGTGGFADTQYF
j_gene: TRBJ1-5; v_gene: TRBV12-3/TRBV12-4; abundance: many; d_gene: TRBD1; CDR3nt: TGTGCCAGCAGAGGACGGACAGGGGGCGGGAATCAGCCCCAGCATTTT; CDR3aa: CASRGRTGGGNQPQHF
j_gene: TRBJ1-5; v_gene: TRBV20-1; abundance: few; d_gene: -; CDR3nt: TGCAGTGCTAGAGAAACCCCTAATCAGCCCCAGCATTTT; CDR3aa: CSARETPNQPQHF
j_gene: TRBJ1-2; v_gene: TRBV6-2/TRBV6-3; abundance: once; d_gene: -; CDR3nt: TGTGCCAGCAGTACGACAGAATTGTCTAACTATGGCTACACCTTC; CDR3aa: CASSTTELSNYGYTF
j_gene: TRBJ2-3; v_gene: TRBV11-3; abundance: many; d_gene: -; CDR3nt: TGTGCCAGCAGCTTAGCTGGCGCCCGATCCACAGATACGCAGTATTTT; CDR3aa: CASSLAGARSTDTQYF
j_gene: TRBJ2-3; v_gene: TRBV11-2; abundance: many; d_gene: -; CDR3nt: TGTGCCAGCAGCTTAGCAGGGATGGGCACAGATACGCAGTATTTT; CDR3aa: CASSLAGMGTDTQYF
j_gene: TRBJ2-3; v_gene: TRBV20-1; abundance: few; d_gene: -; CDR3nt: TGCAGTGCTAGAGATTTCGGGGGAGCCACAGATACGCAGTATTTT; CDR3aa: CSARDFGGATDTQYF
j_gene: TRBJ1-5; v_gene: TRBV2; abundance: many; d_gene: -; CDR3nt: TGTGCCAGCAGTGCTATGGTCGCCCCGGTCCAGCATTTT; CDR3aa: CASSAMVAPVQHF
j_gene: TRBJ2-7; v_gene: TRBV29-1; abundance: few; d_gene: -; CDR3nt: TGCAGCGTTGCCGCAGGGGGGGGGTACGAGCAGTACTTC; CDR3aa: CSVAAGGGYEQYF
j_gene: TRBJ2-6; v_gene: TRBV19; abundance: -; d_gene: -; CDR3nt: TGTGCCAGTAGTATTGTCTTTGGTGGAGGGTACGGGGCCAACGTCCTGACTTTC; CDR3aa: CASSIVFGGGYGANVLTF
j_gene: TRBJ2-7; v_gene: TRBV5-1; abundance: -; d_gene: -; CDR3nt: TGCGCCAGCAGCTTGGAACACCCTGGCGAGCAGTACTTC; CDR3aa: CASSLEHPGEQYF
j_gene: TRBJ2-2; v_gene: TRBV2; abundance: many; d_gene: TRBD1; CDR3nt: TGTGCCAGCAGTGATGTTGGACAGGGCACCGGGGAGCTGTTTTTT; CDR3aa: CASSDVGQGTGELFF
j_gene: TRBJ1-5; v_gene: TRBV3-1; abundance: many; d_gene: -; CDR3nt: TGTGCCAGCAGCCAAGCGGGGGGAGGTAGCAATCAGCCCCAGCATTTT; CDR3aa: CASSQAGGGSNQPQHF
j_gene: TRBJ2-1; v_gene: TRBV5-1; abundance: many; d_gene: TRBD2; CDR3nt: TGCGCCAGCAGCTCATATCTAGCGGGGGTCCCTAGCTCCTACAATGAGCAGTTCTTC; CDR3aa: CASSSYLAGVPSSYNEQFF
j_gene: TRBJ2-1; v_gene: TRBV7-3; abundance: few; d_gene: -; CDR3nt: TGTGCCAGCAGCTTGACAGTAGGCAGCAATGAGCAGTTCTTC; CDR3aa: CASSLTVGSNEQFF
j_gene: TRBJ2-4; v_gene: TRBV10-3; abundance: few; d_gene: -; CDR3nt: TGTGCCAAGAAACAGGGATACCTAGCCAAAAACATTCAGTACTTC; CDR3aa: CAKKQGYLAKNIQYF
j_gene: TRBJ2-1; v_gene: TRBV3-1; abundance: many; d_gene: -; CDR3nt: TGTGCCAGCAGCCAAGCGGGGACTTCCGAGCAGTTCTTC; CDR3aa: CASSQAGTSEQFF
j_gene: TRBJ1-1; v_gene: TRBV20-1; abundance: many; d_gene: -; CDR3nt: TGCAGTGCGCCGCCGGGGGGTTCTATGAACACTGAAGCTTTCTTT; CDR3aa: CSAPPGGSMNTEAFF
j_gene: TRBJ2-3; v_gene: TRBV5-1; abundance: few; d_gene: TRBD2; CDR3nt: TGCGCCAGCAGCTCCCCGCTAGCGGGGGCTCTCTATAGCACAGATACGCAGTATTTT; CDR3aa: CASSSPLAGALYSTDTQYF
j_gene: TRBJ2-2; v_gene: TRBV12-3/TRBV12-4; abundance: -; d_gene: -; CDR3nt: TGTGCCAGCAACCCATCCGCAGGTGAAAACACCGGGGAGCTGTTTTTT; CDR3aa: CASNPSAGENTGELFF
j_gene: TRBJ2-5; v_gene: TRBV12-3/TRBV12-4; abundance: many; d_gene: TRBD2; CDR3nt: TGTGCCAGCAGAGTCGAGCGGGGGGGCCAAGAGACCCAGTACTTC; CDR3aa: CASRVERGGQETQYF
j_gene: TRBJ2-3; v_gene: TRBV19; abundance: once; d_gene: TRBD1; CDR3nt: TGTGCCAGCAGAGGGACAGGGTATTTCACAGATGCACAGTATTTT; CDR3aa: CASRGTGYFTDAQYF
j_gene: TRBJ2-3; v_gene: TRBV24-1; abundance: -; d_gene: -; CDR3nt: TGTGCCACCAGTGACCCCGAGGCGGGCACAGATACGCAGTATTTT; CDR3aa: CATSDPEAGTDTQYF
j_gene: TRBJ1-3; v_gene: TRBV30; abundance: -; d_gene: -; CDR3nt: TGTGCCTGGCCGACAGACTCTGGAAACACCATATATTTT; CDR3aa: CAWPTDSGNTIYF
j_gene: TRBJ2-1; v_gene: TRBV29-1; abundance: few; d_gene: -; CDR3nt: TGCAGCGTGGTTATGAGGTACTCCTACAATGAGCAGTTCTTC; CDR3aa: CSVVMRYSYNEQFF
j_gene: TRBJ2-1; v_gene: TRBV6-1; abundance: many; d_gene: TRBD2; CDR3nt: TGTGCCAGCAGTTACATGGGAGCGGGGGGATCCAATGAGCAGTTCTTC; CDR3aa: CASSYMGAGGSNEQFF
j_gene: TRBJ1-1; v_gene: TRBV3-1; abundance: many; d_gene: -; CDR3nt: TGTGCCAGCCGCCCGACGGCAGGGCCGAGCACTGAAGCTTTCTTT; CDR3aa: CASRPTAGPSTEAFF
j_gene: TRBJ1-5; v_gene: TRBV2; abundance: many; d_gene: -; CDR3nt: TGTGCCAGCAGGCAGGACGGGCCGTTCCAGCCCCAGCATTTT; CDR3aa: CASRQDGPFQPQHF
j_gene: TRBJ2-7; v_gene: TRBV6-1; abundance: -; d_gene: TRBD2; CDR3nt: TGTGCCAGCAGTACGGCCAGGGGTAGCGGGACGAACGAGCAGTACTTC; CDR3aa: CASSTARGSGTNEQYF
j_gene: TRBJ1-1; v_gene: TRBV9; abundance: many; d_gene: TRBD1; CDR3nt: TGTGCCAGCAGCACCGGGACAGGGATGAACACTGAAGCTTTCTTT; CDR3aa: CASSTGTGMNTEAFF
j_gene: TRBJ2-5; v_gene: TRBV6-4; abundance: few; d_gene: -; CDR3nt: TGTGCCAGCAGTTTCCAGCCAGCCCGCCAAGAGACCCAGTACTTC; CDR3aa: CASSFQPARQETQYF
j_gene: TRBJ2-5; v_gene: TRBV29-1; abundance: -; d_gene: -; CDR3nt: TGCAGCGTCGAAGCGGTGCAAGAGACCCAGTACTTC; CDR3aa: CSVEAVQETQYF
j_gene: TRBJ2-5; v_gene: TRBV12-3/TRBV12-4; abundance: few; d_gene: TRBD2; CDR3nt: TGTGCCAGCAGGCTTTCCGGGACTAGCGGGGGGCCACAAGAGACCCAGTACTTC; CDR3aa: CASRLSGTSGGPQETQYF
j_gene: TRBJ2-6; v_gene: TRBV20-1; abundance: -; d_gene: -; CDR3nt: TGCAGTGCTAGAGCGGGCCCTGGGGCCAACGTCCTGACTTTC; CDR3aa: CSARAGPGANVLTF
j_gene: TRBJ1-2; v_gene: TRBV19; abundance: -; d_gene: -; CDR3nt: TGTGCCAGTAGTATAGCCGGGGGCTATGGCTACACCTTC; CDR3aa: CASSIAGGYGYTF
j_gene: TRBJ1-5; v_gene: TRBV12-3/TRBV12-4; abundance: many; d_gene: -; CDR3nt: TGTGCCAGCAGGGACAGCTATCAGCCCCAGCATTTT; CDR3aa: CASRDSYQPQHF
j_gene: TRBJ1-5; v_gene: TRBV5-1; abundance: few; d_gene: TRBD1; CDR3nt: TGCGCCAGCAGCTTGCCACACCATCGGCGGCAGGGGGTTTTTCAGCCCCAGCATTTT; CDR3aa: CASSLPHHRRQGVFQPQHF
j_gene: TRBJ1-1; v_gene: TRBV19; abundance: -; d_gene: -; CDR3nt: TGTGCCAGTAGTACGGGTTCCATGAACACTGAAGCTTTCTTT; CDR3aa: CASSTGSMNTEAFF
j_gene: TRBJ1-5; v_gene: TRBV3-1; abundance: -; d_gene: TRBD1; CDR3nt: TGTGCCAGCACCCGGACAGGGAGGCGGCGTAATAGCAATCAGCCCCAGCATTTT; CDR3aa: CASTRTGRRRNSNQPQHF
j_gene: TRBJ1-2; v_gene: TRBV5-1; abundance: many; d_gene: -; CDR3nt: TGCGCCAGCAGCTTGGCCGAAACCTGGGATGGCTACACCTTC; CDR3aa: CASSLAETWDGYTF
j_gene: TRBJ2-2; v_gene: TRBV25-1; abundance: -; d_gene: -; CDR3nt: TGTGCCAGCAGTGTCCCCGACCGAGCCCCCGGGGAGCTGTTTTTT; CDR3aa: CASSVPDRAPGELFF
j_gene: TRBJ1-2; v_gene: TRBV5-6; abundance: few; d_gene: -; CDR3nt: TGTGCCAGCAGCGCCACAGGGATTGATGGCTACACCTTC; CDR3aa: CASSATGIDGYTF
j_gene: TRBJ2-3; v_gene: TRBV6-2/TRBV6-3; abundance: -; d_gene: -; CDR3nt: TGTGCCAGCAGTTACTCGATCAGCCTCACAGATACGCAGTATTTT; CDR3aa: CASSYSISLTDTQYF
j_gene: TRBJ2-7; v_gene: TRBV18; abundance: many; d_gene: TRBD2; CDR3nt: TGTGCCAGCTCACGACCCGGGACTAGCGGGGTTGTGCAGTACTTC; CDR3aa: CASSRPGTSGVVQYF
j_gene: TRBJ1-2; v_gene: TRBV7-6; abundance: many; d_gene: -; CDR3nt: TGTGCCAGCAGTGCCCAGGGAGGCGGCCTTCGCACGGGCTACACCTTC; CDR3aa: CASSAQGGGLRTGYTF
j_gene: TRBJ1-2; v_gene: TRBV5-6; abundance: few; d_gene: -; CDR3nt: TGTGCCAGCAGCTCCCGGGACCTCTCTAATGGCTACACCTTC; CDR3aa: CASSSRDLSNGYTF
j_gene: TRBJ1-2; v_gene: TRBV12-3/TRBV12-4; abundance: many; d_gene: -; CDR3nt: TGTGCCAGCAGTTCCGGGTTCCAGCAGTATGGCTACACCTTC; CDR3aa: CASSSGFQQYGYTF
j_gene: TRBJ1-5; v_gene: TRBV30; abundance: many; d_gene: TRBD1; CDR3nt: TGTGCCTGGAGCGGGGACAGTCACAATCAGCCCCAGCATTTT; CDR3aa: CAWSGDSHNQPQHF
j_gene: TRBJ2-1; v_gene: TRBV7-9; abundance: few; d_gene: TRBD1; CDR3nt: TGTGCCAGCAGCTTCATAGGGGGCGCCTACAATGAGCAGTTCTTC; CDR3aa: CASSFIGGAYNEQFF
j_gene: TRBJ2-5; v_gene: TRBV9; abundance: many; d_gene: -; CDR3nt: TGTGCCAGCAGCGTCTCGGGGGCCCAAGAGACCCAGTACTTC; CDR3aa: CASSVSGAQETQYF
j_gene: TRBJ2-2; v_gene: TRBV6-1; abundance: many; d_gene: -; CDR3nt: TGTGCCAGCAGGGACCCCCGGAACAACGGGGAGCTGTTTTTT; CDR3aa: CASRDPRNNGELFF